A selection of T cell receptor beta chains follows, all from one sample in a study of T cells in Graves' hyperthyroidism and ophthalmopathy. MiXCR, applied by TCRdb to the multiplex PCR reads, yields one record per CDR3 protein. The sample contains fewer than 600,000 distinct CDR3 sequences, over 13% of which appear only once. The sample was blood. The source is a woman younger than 35 with Graves' hyperthyroidism. The CDR3 runs from the conserved cysteine through the conserved F or W. Fields, in order: V gene, J gene, D gene, clone size, CDR3 DNA, CDR3 protein. D genes are given only for firm matches. Size values are once, few and many counts, or a class for expanded clones, and some rows have none.

TRBV30,TRBJ1-2,NA,many,TGTGCCTGGAGTGTAGGGGCTGGGGGCTATGGCTACACCTTC,CAWSVGAGGYGYTF
TRBV5-1,TRBJ2-1,TRBD2,NA,TGCGCCAGCAGCTTCGGGACTAGCGGGAGGCTCGGTGAGCAGTTCTTC,CASSFGTSGRLGEQFF
TRBV29-1,TRBJ2-1,TRBD2,many,TGCAGCGCCCCTAGGACTAGCGGCTCCTACAATGAGCAGTTCTTC,CSAPRTSGSYNEQFF
TRBV20-1,TRBJ1-1,NA,few,TGCAGTAAAGCGGGGCCTCGGCCTTTCTTT,CSKAGPRPFF
TRBV2,TRBJ1-5,NA,NA,TGTGCCAGCAGTTACCGGCCAGCTCCTAATCAGCCCCAGCATTTT,CASSYRPAPNQPQHF
TRBV2,TRBJ1-1,NA,many,TGTGCCAGCAGTGGCATCAGAGCTTTCTTT,CASSGIRAFF
TRBV18,TRBJ1-5,TRBD1,many,TGTGCCAGCTCACCATCGCAGGGGGCGAGCAATCAGCCCCAGCATTTT,CASSPSQGASNQPQHF
TRBV12-3/TRBV12-4,TRBJ1-1,NA,NA,TGTGCCAGCAGTTTACGACGGCGGGGAGCTTTCTTT,CASSLRRRGAFF
TRBV2,TRBJ1-5,NA,many,TGTGCCAGCAGTGGGACACCTTATAGCAATCAGCCCCAGCATTTT,CASSGTPYSNQPQHF
TRBV20-1,TRBJ2-2,NA,few,TGCAGTGCTAGGACGTCTCAGGCTAGCGGGGAGCTGTTTTTT,CSARTSQASGELFF
TRBV11-2,TRBJ2-1,TRBD2,many,TGTGCCAGCAGCTTTTTCGGGGGAGGGCGAGGAGAGCAGTTCTTC,CASSFFGGGRGEQFF
TRBV5-4,TRBJ1-4,NA,few,TGTGCCAGCAGCCCCCAGGTAGGGGCTGCAACTAATGAAAAACTGTTTTTT,CASSPQVGAATNEKLFF
TRBV5-8,TRBJ2-7,TRBD1,many,TGTGCCAGCAGCTTAGTAAGAGGACAGGGTCGGTACGAGCAGTACTTC,CASSLVRGQGRYEQYF
TRBV6-1,TRBJ2-4,TRBD2,few,TGTGCCAGCAGTCCGGGCGGGACTAGCGTCAAAAACATTCAGTACTTC,CASSPGGTSVKNIQYF
TRBV6-1,TRBJ1-2,NA,many,TGTGCCAGCAGCCCCGGGACAATTGGCTACACCTTC,CASSPGTIGYTF